Listed below are T cell receptor beta chains from one sample, sequenced in a study of cytomegalovirus exposure and HLA in healthy donors. Produced via immunoSEQ multiplex PCR; TCRdb's table is partial and in-frame only. The table records under 250,000 clones, around 77% of them present only once. Sample: PBMCs. The receptor set was obtained from a woman aged 25 to 39 in good health and CMV-seronegative. CDR3s include the opening cysteine and the closing phenylalanine or tryptophan. The D gene is left open where the match is weak. The size field is filled for only some rows; it gives once, few, many or a size class.

V	D	size	J	CDR3	DNA
TRBV15	TRBD2	few	TRBJ2-7	CATSRGGSGAYEQYF	TGTGCCACCAGCAGAGGTGGTAGCGGGGCCTACGAGCAGTACTTC
TRBV5-4	NA	NA	TRBJ2-7	CASSPSVRDYEQYF	TGTGCCAGCAGCCCGTCTGTACGCGACTACGAGCAGTACTTC
TRBV6-1	NA	NA	TRBJ2-5	CASTITRTQETQYF	TGTGCCAGCACCATAACTAGGACCCAAGAGACCCAGTACTTC
TRBV19	TRBD2	NA	TRBJ2-5	CASSIGLAGALQETQYF	TGTGCCAGTAGTATCGGACTAGCGGGGGCCCTGCAAGAGACCCAGTACTTC
TRBV6-6	NA	NA	TRBJ2-7	CASRSLYEQYF	TGTGCCAGCAGGAGCCTCTACGAGCAGTACTTC
TRBV10-3	NA	NA	TRBJ2-7	CAISGTLSSYEQYF	TGTGCCATCAGTGGGACTCTTAGCTCCTACGAGCAGTACTTC
TRBV29-1	NA	NA	TRBJ1-1	CSVGREPTEAFF	TGCAGCGTCGGACGGGAGCCTACTGAAGCTTTCTTT
TRBV19	TRBD1	NA	TRBJ1-2	CASSPTGVSSSWGYGYTF	TGTGCCAGTAGTCCCACAGGGGTAAGCTCCTCTTGGGGATATGGCTACACCTTC
TRBV11-3	TRBD1	NA	TRBJ1-1	CASSNGDRDTEAFF	TGTGCCAGCAGCAATGGGGACAGGGACACTGAAGCTTTCTTT
TRBV5-4	TRBD2	once	TRBJ2-2	CASSLGLASLTGELFF	TGTGCCAGCAGCTTGGGACTAGCGAGTCTCACCGGGGAGCTGTTTTTT
TRBV9	NA	once	TRBJ2-3	CASSEGWEEESDTQYF	TGTGCCAGCAGCGAGGGGTGGGAGGAAGAGTCAGATACGCAGTATTTT
TRBV5-6	NA	NA	TRBJ1-1	CASSLGEGGNWGSNTEAFF	TGTGCCAGCAGCTTGGGGGAGGGGGGCAACTGGGGTTCGAACACTGAAGCTTTCTTT
TRBV11-1	TRBD2	NA	TRBJ2-1	CASSPPSGPRDEQFF	TGTGCCAGCAGCCCCCCTAGCGGCCCCCGGGATGAGCAGTTCTTC
TRBV5-6	TRBD1	NA	TRBJ2-5	CASSFTGQGRETQYF	TGTGCCAGCAGCTTCACGGGACAGGGGCGAGAGACCCAGTACTTC
TRBV4-1	NA	NA	TRBJ2-3	CASSQGPLATDTQYF	TGCGCCAGCAGCCAAGGTCCCCTAGCGACAGATACGCAGTATTTT
TRBV2	NA	NA	TRBJ2-7	CASSDSYEQYF	TGTGCCAGCAGCGACTCTTACGAGCAGTACTTC
TRBV28	TRBD1	few	TRBJ2-7	CASSLRVWGQGGEQYF	TGTGCCAGCAGTTTAAGGGTTTGGGGACAGGGGGGGGAGCAGTACTTC
TRBV30	NA	once	TRBJ1-1	CAWSDYGDWAFF	TGTGCCTGGAGCGATTACGGAGATTGGGCTTTCTTT
TRBV30	NA	NA	TRBJ2-7	CAWDVGGEQYF	TGTGCCTGGGACGTAGGAGGCGAGCAGTACTTC
TRBV6-1	NA	NA	TRBJ2-7	CASSAQTGYEQYF	TGTGCCAGCAGTGCACAAACAGGGTACGAGCAGTACTTC
TRBV29-1	TRBD2	NA	TRBJ2-1	CSVDRLAGDNEQFF	TGCAGCGTTGATCGGCTAGCGGGTGACAATGAGCAGTTCTTC
TRBV5-6	NA	NA	TRBJ2-5	CASSLARAGQETQYF	TGTGCCAGCAGCTTGGCAAGGGCGGGTCAGGAGACCCAGTACTTC
TRBV13	NA	NA	TRBJ2-7	CASSLSRGSYEQYF	TGTGCCAGCAGCTTATCAAGGGGGTCCTACGAGCAGTACTTC
TRBV2	NA	NA	TRBJ1-1	CASSADKNTEAFF	TGTGCCAGCAGCGCCGACAAGAACACTGAAGCTTTCTTT
TRBV19	NA	NA	TRBJ2-7	CASRPAGGYEQYF	TGTGCCAGTAGACCTGCGGGCGGCTACGAGCAGTACTTC
TRBV18	TRBD1	NA	TRBJ1-5	CASSYGQGHGQPQHF	TGTGCCAGCTCGTACGGACAGGGTCACGGTCAGCCCCAGCATTTT
TRBV5-1	NA	NA	TRBJ1-4	CASSLGGGTVEKLFF	TGCGCCAGCAGCTTGGGGGGCGGTACCGTTGAAAAACTGTTTTTT
TRBV27	TRBD1	NA	TRBJ2-7	CASSRDSIYEQYF	TGTGCCAGCAGTCGGGACAGCATCTACGAGCAGTACTTC
TRBV5-1	TRBD2	NA	TRBJ2-1	CASSSSGTSGANEQFF	TGCGCCAGCAGCTCCTCCGGGACTAGCGGGGCCAATGAGCAGTTCTTC
TRBV12-5	TRBD1	NA	TRBJ1-2	CASGSDRGITLDGYTF	TGTGCTAGTGGTTCGGACAGGGGCATAACCTTGGATGGCTACACCTTC
TRBV4-1	NA	NA	TRBJ1-2	CASSQTGYYGYTF	TGCGCCAGCAGCCAGACAGGCTACTATGGCTACACCTTC
TRBV7-9	TRBD1	NA	TRBJ2-7	CSSSLIGTGELDEQYF	TGTTCCAGCAGCTTAATCGGAACAGGGGAATTGGACGAGCAGTACTTC
TRBV9	TRBD2	NA	TRBJ2-2	CASSVGSGTFSGELFF	TGTGCCAGCAGCGTGGGCAGCGGGACTTTCTCCGGGGAGCTGTTTTTT
TRBV7-9	NA	NA	TRBJ2-5	CASIQPGAGWRDQETQYF	TGTGCCAGCATACAACCTGGGGCTGGGTGGCGCGACCAAGAGACCCAGTACTTC
TRBV27	NA	NA	TRBJ2-1	CASSYPGGEQFF	TGTGCCAGCAGTTACCCCGGGGGTGAGCAGTTCTTC
TRBV10-2	TRBD1	once	TRBJ2-7	CASRDRGRGEQYF	TGCGCCAGCCGGGACAGGGGGCGTGGGGAGCAGTACTTC
TRBV28	TRBD2	once	TRBJ2-2	CASRMGLAGNTGELFF	TGTGCCAGCAGAATGGGACTAGCGGGGAACACCGGGGAGCTGTTTTTT
TRBV25-1	TRBD1	once	TRBJ2-3	CASEKQGADTQYF	TGTGCCAGCGAGAAACAGGGGGCAGATACGCAGTATTTT
TRBV19	NA	NA	TRBJ1-1	CASSMGQNTEAFF	TGTGCCAGTAGTATGGGACAGAACACTGAAGCTTTCTTT
TRBV30	NA	NA	TRBJ1-1	CARKDWNTEAFF	TGTGCCCGGAAAGACTGGAACACTGAAGCTTTCTTT
TRBV5-6	TRBD2	NA	TRBJ2-1	CASSLGLAGGYNEQFF	TGTGCCAGCAGCTTAGGACTAGCGGGGGGGTACAATGAGCAGTTCTTC
TRBV7-2	TRBD1	NA	TRBJ2-7	CASSFRQGIYEQYF	TGTGCCAGCAGCTTCAGACAGGGTATATACGAGCAGTACTTC